This paragraph covers one T cell receptor beta chain sequence. Produced via immunoSEQ multiplex PCR; TCRdb's table is partial and in-frame only. The repertoire consists of around 150,000 clones, with 65% to 85% occurring once and the leading ten covering about an eighth. Those who participated ranged in age from roughly 18 to 90 years and resided in about two dozen US areas. This entry is derived from a study of blood T cell repertoires in COVID-19. Study information: T cells, B-cell-depleted T cells, or PBMCs supplied cDNA or gDNA.

Germline assignment: CDR1 LNHDA and CDR2 SQIVND (reference sequence). V lost 6 bases, J lost 3 bases, and 12 bases lay in between. The CDR3 spans 13 residues. The sequence derives from a woman aged 55 to 70 who had recovered from COVID-19. This chain connects TRBV19 to TRBJ2-7; TRBD2 might be the D (6 bases). Sequencing used PBMCs or T cells enriched from blood (not recorded which). Written as DNA, the CDR3 is TGTGCCAGTAGAGACGGGAGCGGCTACGAGCAGTACTTC. Translating gives CASRDGSGYEQYF.